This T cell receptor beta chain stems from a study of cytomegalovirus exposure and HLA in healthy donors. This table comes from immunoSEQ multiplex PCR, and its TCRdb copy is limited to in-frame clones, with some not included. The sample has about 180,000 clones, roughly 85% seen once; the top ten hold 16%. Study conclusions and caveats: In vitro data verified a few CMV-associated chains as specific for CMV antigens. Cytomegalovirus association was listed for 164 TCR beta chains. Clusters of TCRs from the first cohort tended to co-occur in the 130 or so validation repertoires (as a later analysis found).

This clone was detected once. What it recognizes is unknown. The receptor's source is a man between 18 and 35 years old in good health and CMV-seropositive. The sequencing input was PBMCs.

The CDR3 is CASSSGLAGGEVKTQYF. Here the CDR3 DNA reads TGTGCCAGCAGTTCCGGACTAGCGGGGGGGGAGGTGAAGACCCAGTACTTC. This rearrangement joins TRBV28 to TRBJ2-5, with 15 bases identical to TRBD2. V was clipped by 4 bases and J by 6 bases; unmatched bases: 9. Germline CDR1 and CDR2: MDHEN and SYDVKM. This CDR3 is built from 17 residues.